What follows is one T cell receptor (gamma chain) and its context. What it recognizes is unknown. The data originate from a study of Vδ1+ human thymocytes. Study-wide findings and caveats: Thymic TRG and TRD repertoires appeared highly polyclonal.

CDR1 and CDR2 (germline): VINAFY, YDVSNSKD. The CDR3 extends over 14 amino acids. The junction had 13 bases not matched to a gene; V was cut back by 3 bases and J by 8 bases. RNA was extracted from the cells and then reverse transcribed. Multiplex PCR used pooled V-gene forward primers and a constant-region reverse primer to amplify CDR3s. TCRdb ran CATT on the multiplex PCR reads. The sample lists over 20,000 gamma-chain clones; roughly 13% were seen once. The origin of this receptor is a child younger than two who had congenital heart surgery. The V and J genes are TRGV5 and TRGJ1 or TRGJ2. Sequencing input: Vdelta1+ gamma-delta thymocytes from the thymus. Noted subset: FACS-sorted CD3+ TCRalphabeta- TCRVdelta1+ TCRVdelta2- thymocytes. As DNA, the CDR3 is TGTGCCACCTGGGACGGGCCCAAGGATCATAAGAAACTCTTT. It codes for CATWDGPKDHKKLF.